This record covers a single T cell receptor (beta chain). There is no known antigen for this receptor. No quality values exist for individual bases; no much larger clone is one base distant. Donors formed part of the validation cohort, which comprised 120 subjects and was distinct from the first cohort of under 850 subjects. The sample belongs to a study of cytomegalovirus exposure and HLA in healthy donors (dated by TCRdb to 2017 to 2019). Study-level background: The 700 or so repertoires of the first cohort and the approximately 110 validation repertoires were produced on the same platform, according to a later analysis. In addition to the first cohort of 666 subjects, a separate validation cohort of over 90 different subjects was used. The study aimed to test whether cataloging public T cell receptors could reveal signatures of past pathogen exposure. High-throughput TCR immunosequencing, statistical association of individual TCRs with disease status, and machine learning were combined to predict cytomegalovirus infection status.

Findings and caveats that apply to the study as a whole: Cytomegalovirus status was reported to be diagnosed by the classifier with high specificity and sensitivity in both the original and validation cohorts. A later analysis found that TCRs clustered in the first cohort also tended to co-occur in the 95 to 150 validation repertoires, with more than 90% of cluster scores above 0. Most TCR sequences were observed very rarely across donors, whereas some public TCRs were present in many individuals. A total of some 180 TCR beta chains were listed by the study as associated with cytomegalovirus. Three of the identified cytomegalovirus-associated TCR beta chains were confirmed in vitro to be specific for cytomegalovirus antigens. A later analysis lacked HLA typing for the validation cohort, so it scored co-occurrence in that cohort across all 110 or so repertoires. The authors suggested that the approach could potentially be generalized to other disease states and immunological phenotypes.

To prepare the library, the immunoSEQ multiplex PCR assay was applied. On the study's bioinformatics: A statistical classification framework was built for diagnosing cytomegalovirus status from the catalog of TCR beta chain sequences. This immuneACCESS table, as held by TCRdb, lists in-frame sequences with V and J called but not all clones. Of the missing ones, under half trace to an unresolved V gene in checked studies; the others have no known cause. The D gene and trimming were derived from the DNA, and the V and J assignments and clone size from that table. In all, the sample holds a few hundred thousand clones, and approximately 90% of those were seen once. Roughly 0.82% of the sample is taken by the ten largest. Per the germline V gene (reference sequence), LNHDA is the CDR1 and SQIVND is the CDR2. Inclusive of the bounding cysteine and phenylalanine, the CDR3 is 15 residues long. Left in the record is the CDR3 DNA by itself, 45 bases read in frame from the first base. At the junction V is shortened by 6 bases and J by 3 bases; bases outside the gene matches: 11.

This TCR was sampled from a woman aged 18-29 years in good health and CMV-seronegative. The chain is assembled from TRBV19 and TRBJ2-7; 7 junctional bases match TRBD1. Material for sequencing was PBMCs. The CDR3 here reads CASSKKKQGLYEQYF. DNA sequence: TGTGCCAGTAGCAAAAAAAAACAGGGGCTCTACGAGCAGTACTTC.